The 24 T cell receptor beta chains below come from one sample, sequenced in a study of blood T cell repertoires in COVID-19. Libraries were prepared by immunoSEQ multiplex PCR; TCRdb keeps only in-frame clonotypes and omits some of them. The sample has around 200,000 clones, roughly 87% seen once. Material: PBMCs or T cells enriched from blood (not recorded which). Receptor source: a man aged 18 to 30 with acute COVID-19.

The table lists this clone with a count of one. The chain links TRBV28 to TRBJ2-7; 12 bases line up with TRBD1. CDR1 MDHEN and CDR2 SYDVKM come from the germline V gene. V dropped 5 bases and J dropped 3; count of bases not matched to a gene: 5. The length of the CDR3 is 15 residues. The CDR3 DNA sequence: TGTGCCAGCAGTCTAGGGACAGGGGGCGGCTACGAGCAGTACTTC. This encodes CASSLGTGGGYEQYF.

The chain carries TRBV2 and TRBJ2-5; possible D gene TRBD2, 6 bases. Trimming pared 6 bases from V and 1 base from J, leaving 12 bases between. CDR1 is SNHLY, CDR2 FYNNEI, per germline. This CDR3 contains 14 residues. The CDR3 is CASSGSPAQETQYF. CDR3 DNA sequence: TGTGCCAGCAGCGGGAGCCCTGCCCAAGAGACCCAGTACTTC.

Remarks on this clone: The germline gene is not matched at one end of the junction; a read error may be the cause. The V and J genes are TRBV4-1 and TRBJ2-7, with TRBD2 identical over 9 bases. CDR1 is MGHRA and CDR2 is YSYEKL in the germline V gene. The CDR3 is made up of 14 amino acids. The CDR3 protein is CASSQAGGSYEQYF. The CDR3 region has the DNA TGCGCCAGCAGTCAAGCGGGGGGTAGCTACGAGCAGTACTTC.

The rearrangement links TRBV28 to TRBJ2-7; 12 bases align to TRBD2. The CDR3 contains 17 residues. Losses at the gene ends were 5 bases for V and 2 bases for J; bases not matched to a gene: 10. Germline loops: CDR1 MDHEN, CDR2 SYDVKM. As DNA, the CDR3 is TGTGCCAGCAGTCCGATTAGGACTAGCGGGAACACCTACGAGCAGTACTTC. This sequence encodes CASSPIRTSGNTYEQYF. The variable domain in full, with the rest retrieved from reference TRBV28 and TRBJ2-7, is DVKVTQSSRYLVKRTGEKVFLECVQDMDHENMFWYRQDPGLGLRLIYFSYDVKMKEKGDIPEGYSVSREKKERFSLILESASTNQTSMYLCASSPIRTSGNTYEQYFGPGTRLTVT.

The gene calls are TRBV6-5 and TRBJ1-5, with D perhaps TRBD1 (5 bases). V gave up 5 bases and J gave up 6 bases, with 17 bases separating them. The CDR3 totals 15 residues. Germline assignment: CDR1 MNHEY and CDR2 SVGAGI. This CDR3 is CASSPPGGGGQPQHF. For the CDR3, the DNA is TGTGCCAGCAGTCCCCCGGGGGGGGGAGGTCAGCCCCAGCATTTT.

The CDR3 loop is CASSPKAHGDPHSTDTQYF. The DNA for the CDR3 is TGTGCCAGCTCACCAAAGGCTCACGGGGATCCCCATAGCACAGATACGCAGTATTTT. V gene TRBV18 combines with J gene TRBJ2-3, with D possibly matching TRBD2 (5 bases). The CDR3 has 19 amino acids. The germline CDR1 and CDR2 sequences are KGHSH and LQKENI. Trimming removed 2 bases at V and 0 bases at J, with 21 bases between.

The chain is built from TRBV2 and TRBJ1-2; D perhaps matches TRBD1 (6 bases). V gave up 1 base and J gave up 6 bases, with 12 bases separating them. This CDR3 has 14 amino acids. Germline V gene lookup returns CDR1 SNHLY and CDR2 FYNNEI. As DNA, the CDR3 is TGTGCCAGCAGTGAAGGACAGGACCGACATGGCTACACCTTC. Translated, it gives CASSEGQDRHGYTF.

The V gene is TRBV3-1 (or the pseudogene TRBV3-2), the J gene TRBJ2-1; D call uncertain. The CDR3 length is 18 residues. Germline V lookup: CDR1 LGHDT, CDR2 YNNKEL (reference sequence). V dropped 5 bases and J dropped 0 bases, with 20 bases sitting between them. The CDR3 DNA sequence: TGTGCCAGCAGCTTCCGACTTGACCGGCGGCCCTCCTACAATGAGCAGTTCTTC. Translation: CASSFRLDRRPSYNEQFF.

V usage is TRBV19 and J usage is TRBJ2-7, with D perhaps TRBD1 (6 bases). The CDR3 spans 14 residues. Germline V lookup: CDR1 LNHDA, CDR2 SQIVND (reference sequence). The germline V and J ends were trimmed by 5 bases and 1 base, with 12 bases remaining between them. CDR3 in amino acids: CASSPRGRSYEQYF. The CDR3 DNA follows: TGTGCCAGTAGTCCGAGGGGGAGATCCTACGAGCAGTACTTC.

The chain couples TRBV18 to TRBJ1-1; 9 positions agree with TRBD1. V dropped 2 bases and J dropped 6; count of bases not matched to a gene: 4. The germline CDR1 and CDR2 sequences are KGHSH and LQKENI. The CDR3 loop spans 14 amino acids. CDR3 loop: CASSPTGGKAEAFF. DNA of the CDR3: TGTGCCAGCTCACCAACAGGGGGCAAGGCTGAAGCTTTCTTT.

The chain couples TRBV29-1 to TRBJ2-7; D not certain. Trimming removed 1 base at V and 5 bases at J, with 9 bases between. CDR1 and CDR2 (germline): SQVTM, ANQGSEA. The CDR3 totals 12 residues. CDR3 nucleotides: TGCAGCGTTGAAGCAGGCCCTGACGAGCAGTACTTC. It specifies CSVEAGPDEQYF.

The rearrangement joins TRBV28 to TRBJ2-7; possibly TRBD1 for D (6 bases). Trimming took off 3 bases at V and 4 bases at J, with 19 bases between the two ends. From germline, CDR1 is MDHEN and CDR2 SYDVKM. This CDR3 is 16 amino acids long. The CDR3: CASSFESRDIDYEQYF. The CDR3 region has the DNA TGTGCCAGCAGTTTCGAATCACGGGACATCGATTACGAGCAGTACTTC.

This clone was counted only a few times. This chain joins TRBV10-1 and TRBJ2-7; 10 positions agree with TRBD2. The CDR3 totals 13 residues. The germline V gene has CDR1 WNHNN and CDR2 SYGVQD (reference sequence). V shed 9 bases and J 6 bases; nucleotides not matched to a gene: 8. The CDR3 DNA reads as TGCGCCAGTTCCCAGTTAGCGGGAGGCGAGCAGTACTTC. Translated, it gives CASSQLAGGEQYF.

The CDR3 is CASSSGGYEQYF. CDR3 bases: TGCGCCAGCAGCTCGGGGGGGTACGAGCAGTACTTC. The J gene is TRBJ2-7, the V gene TRBV5-1; 8 bases are shared with TRBD2. V dropped 3 bases and J dropped 4; count of bases not matched to a gene: 0. The length of the CDR3 is 12 residues. Germline V lookup: CDR1 SGHRS, CDR2 YFSETQ.

V is TRBV28 and J is TRBJ2-5; TRBD1 matches at 10 bases. Germline-derived CDR1 and CDR2 are MDHEN and SYDVKM. With 4 bases clipped from V and 2 bases from J, the junction kept 4 bases outside the gene matches. CDR3 length: 15 residues. The CDR3 DNA reads TGTGCCAGCAGTTCGCAGGACAGGGGGCAAGAGACCCAGTACTTC. This translates into CASSSQDRGQETQYF.

In this sample, this clone turned up once. The chain links TRBV3-1 (or the pseudogene TRBV3-2) to TRBJ2-7; 14 positions agree with TRBD2. Germline trimming cut 4 bases from V and 1 base from J; bases unmatched to any gene: 9. Germline V gene lookup returns CDR1 LGHDT and CDR2 YNNKEL (reference sequence). The CDR3 is 18 residues long. The CDR3 reads CASSPQGLAGGPSYEQYF. The CDR3 DNA sequence: TGTGCCAGCAGCCCGCAAGGACTAGCGGGAGGTCCTTCCTACGAGCAGTACTTC.

The chain has TRBV6-5 and TRBJ1-2; D might be TRBD1 (5 bases). The length of the CDR3 is 14 residues. Germline V gives CDR1 MNHEY, CDR2 SVGAGI. The V gene lost 6 bases and the J gene lost 5 bases, with 16 bases spanning the gap. In nucleotides, the CDR3 is TGTGCCAGCAGATTGGGAGGGGAGGAGTATGGCTACACCTTC. This translates into CASRLGGEEYGYTF.

The chain joins TRBV5-1 to TRBJ2-7; TRBD1 aligns across 8 bases. The ends lost 4 bases at V and 2 bases at J; junction bases unmatched: 5. Germline CDR1 reads SGHRS; CDR2 reads YFSETQ. This CDR3 comprises 14 residues. CDR3 in amino acids: CASSADRGAYEQYF. For the CDR3, the DNA is TGCGCCAGCAGCGCCGACAGGGGAGCCTACGAGCAGTACTTC.

The rearrangement links TRBV27 to TRBJ2-7, with D possibly being TRBD1 (5 bases). V lost 2 bases and J 0 bases, leaving 11 bases between the germline ends. This CDR3 comprises 15 residues. Germline CDR1 is MNHEY and CDR2 is SMNVEV (reference sequence). The CDR3: CASSLIGVGSYEQYF. CDR3 nucleotide sequence: TGTGCCAGCAGTTTAATAGGGGTCGGCTCCTACGAGCAGTACTTC.

The rearrangement uses TRBV4-3 and TRBJ2-7; 8 bases are a match to TRBD1. The junction had 4 bases not matched to a gene; V was cut back by 1 base and J by 2 bases. Germline CDR1 is LGHNA and CDR2 is YSLEER. This CDR3 has 15 residues. In nucleotides, the CDR3 is TGCGCCAGCAGCCAAGGTTCAGGGGGCCCCTACGAGCAGTACTTC. Amino acid sequence: CASSQGSGGPYEQYF.

This clone occurred once. V and J are TRBV5-1 and TRBJ2-3; D is perhaps TRBD2 (6 bases). The CDR3 is 17 amino acids. Germline V gene sequence: CDR1 SGHRS, CDR2 YFSETQ. The germline V and J ends were trimmed by 2 bases and 2 bases, with 18 bases remaining between them. The CDR3 DNA reads TGCGCCAGCAGCTTAAAGGCGGGGAAGAGGCACACAGATACGCAGTATTTT. Its translation: CASSLKAGKRHTDTQYF.

The chain links TRBV13 to TRBJ2-5, with 9 bases that match TRBD2. Looked up from germline, CDR1 is PRHDT and CDR2 is FYEKMQ (reference sequence). The V gene end was trimmed by 4 bases and the J gene end by 3 bases; junction bases not matched to a gene: 6. The CDR3 is 15 amino acids. The DNA for the CDR3 is TGTGCCAGCAGCTCCGGGACTAGCAAGAAAGAGACCCAGTACTTC. Protein sequence: CASSSGTSKKETQYF. The full variable domain, completed using reference TRBV13 and TRBJ2-5, is AAGVIQSPRHLIKEKRETATLKCYPIPRHDTVYWYQQGPGQDPQFLISFYEKMQSDKGSIPDRFSAQQFSDYHSELNMSSLELGDSALYFCASSSGTSKKETQYFGPGTRLLVL.

This chain joins TRBV7-9 and TRBJ1-4; no reliable D call. Trimming removed 3 bases at V and 5 bases at J, with 10 bases between. This CDR3 has 14 residues. The germline V gene has CDR1 SEHNR and CDR2 FQNEAQ (reference sequence). In DNA form, the CDR3 reads TGTGCCAGCAGCTTCCGGGGTCAAAATGAAAAACTGTTTTTT. It specifies CASSFRGQNEKLFF.

In DNA, the CDR3 is TGTGCCTGGAGTTGGGACAACAATGAGCAGTTCTTC. Its protein is CAWSWDNNEQFF. The J gene is TRBJ2-1, the V gene TRBV30; tentatively, D is TRBD1 (6 bases). CDR1 and CDR2 from the germline V gene are GTSNPN and SVGIG (reference sequence). This CDR3 has 12 amino acids. The V and J ends lost 2 bases and 5 bases respectively, with 7 bases between them.